Shown below are 17 T cell receptor beta chains from a single sample sequenced in a study of identical twins. MiXCR, run by TCRdb on the 5' RACE reads, gives a single entry per CDR3 protein. Here the sample spans roughly 570,000 distinct CDR3 sequences, 9% to 10% being singletons. These data were likewise used in another study, on yellow fever vaccine responses in identical twins.

Sequenced material: PBMCs. These receptors originate from a young woman in good health.

V usage is TRBV6-5 and J usage is TRBJ1-3; perhaps TRBD1 as D (6 bases). With 0 bases removed from V and 0 bases from J, the gap between germline ends came to 18 bases. This CDR3 region has 19 residues. The germline gives CDR1 MNHEY, CDR2 SVGAGI. The CDR3 here is CASSYSRDGGGLSGNTIYF. As DNA, the CDR3 is TGTGCCAGCAGTTACTCCCGGGACGGAGGGGGGCTCTCTGGAAACACCATATATTTT.

A single count supports this clonotype. V is TRBV6-2 or TRBV6-3 and J is TRBJ1-1, with no clear D. The CDR3 totals 14 residues. Germline V gene lookup returns CDR1 MNHEY and CDR2 SVGEGT. V shed 5 bases and J shed 0 bases, with 10 bases lying between them. The CDR3 DNA sequence: TGTGCCAGCAGTCACCCCGGGTTGAACACTGAAGCTTTCTTT. This translates into CASSHPGLNTEAFF.

This clonotype came up many times. The CDR3 DNA sequence: TGCGCCAGCAGCTTGGGACAGATCTACGAGCAGTACTTC. Encoded protein: CASSLGQIYEQYF. This rearrangement joins TRBV5-1 to TRBJ2-7; D might be TRBD1 (5 bases). CDR3 length: 13 residues. Trimming shortened V by 0 bases and J by 3 bases, and 7 bases separated the two germline ends. Germline loops: CDR1 SGHRS, CDR2 YFSETQ.

In its sample, this clonotype was seen many times. J is TRBJ1-2 and V is TRBV20-1, with 8 bases identical to TRBD1. This CDR3 contains 13 residues. With V trimmed by 6 bases and J by 3 bases, 6 bases remained unmatched. Germline CDR1 and CDR2: DFQATT and SNEGSKA (reference sequence). This CDR3 is CSAASDRDYGYTF. The DNA of the CDR3 is TGCAGTGCGGCGTCGGACAGGGACTATGGCTACACCTTC.

This clonotype was counted ten times or more. The chain is built from TRBV3-1 and TRBJ2-6, with unresolved D. The CDR3 runs to 15 residues. Germline V CDR1 and CDR2: LGHDT, YNNKEL (reference sequence). Trimming took off 1 base at V and 0 bases at J, with 4 bases between the two ends. CDR3 DNA: TGTGCCAGCAGCCAAGCAGTCTCTGGGGCCAACGTCCTGACTTTC. Translated: CASSQAVSGANVLTF.

This clonotype was recorded many times. The chain couples TRBV3-1 to TRBJ2-1; possible D gene TRBD2, 6 bases. V lost 1 base, J lost 8 bases, and 12 bases lay in between. This CDR3 has 14 amino acids. Germline CDR1 and CDR2: LGHDT and YNNKEL (reference sequence). CDR3 DNA sequence: TGTGCCAGCAGCCAAGGGACTATCCCCTATGAGCAGTTCTTC. Residues: CASSQGTIPYEQFF.

This clonotype has ten or more counts. J is TRBJ1-4 and V is TRBV12-3 or TRBV12-4; D call uncertain. V dropped 2 bases and J dropped 7 bases, with 11 bases sitting between them. This CDR3 has 14 residues. The CDR3 DNA follows: TGTGCCAGCAGTTTAAGTTCGGGTGGTGAAAAACTGTTTTTT. It is translated as CASSLSSGGEKLFF.

In this sample, this clonotype turned up a few times. This chain connects TRBV7-6 to TRBJ2-3; TRBD1 aligns across 9 bases. J was trimmed by 6 bases and V by 4 bases; bases with no gene match: 5. Germline V gene sequence: CDR1 SGHVS, CDR2 FNYEAQ. CDR3 length: 14 residues. CDR3 sequence (DNA): TGTGCCAGCAGCTCCGGGACAGGGTTGGATACGCAGTATTTT. It is translated as CASSSGTGLDTQYF.

This clonotype was detected a few times. V is TRBV19 and J is TRBJ2-7; maybe TRBD1 (5 bases). Trimming stripped 5 bases from V and 2 bases from J, with 13 bases between. CDR1 is LNHDA and CDR2 is SQIVND in the germline V gene (reference sequence). The CDR3 covers 14 residues. The CDR3 here is CASSVTATTYEQYF. In DNA form, the CDR3 reads TGTGCCAGTAGTGTGACAGCAACTACCTACGAGCAGTACTTC.

This clonotype was recorded at least ten times. The chain recombines TRBV27 with TRBJ2-7, with 7 positions matching TRBD2. The germline CDR1 and CDR2 sequences are MNHEY and SMNVEV (reference sequence). V shed 4 bases, J shed 2 bases, and the junction held 14 bases outside the gene matches. CDR3 length: 17 amino acids. The CDR3 DNA follows: TGTGCCAGCAGTTACGCACTGGGGACTCGGGGGGCCTACGAGCAGTACTTC. Translating gives CASSYALGTRGAYEQYF.

In its sample, this clonotype was seen a few times. This chain uses TRBV20-1 with TRBJ2-5; perhaps D is TRBD1 or TRBD2 (5 bases each). From germline, CDR1 is DFQATT and CDR2 SNEGSKA (reference sequence). The CDR3 loop spans 14 amino acids. Trimming removed 0 bases from V and 5 bases from J, with 13 bases in between. CDR3 residues: CSARDWRYRETQYF. CDR3 DNA: TGCAGTGCTAGAGATTGGAGGTACAGGGAGACCCAGTACTTC.

This clonotype came up many times. This chain links TRBV9 with TRBJ1-5; no definite D call. In germline, CDR1 is SGDLS, CDR2 YYNGEE. The CDR3 has 14 residues. The germline V and J ends were trimmed by 4 bases and 4 bases, with 12 bases remaining between them. CDR3 sequence: CASSPDGINQPQHF. The CDR3 DNA is TGTGCCAGCAGCCCTGACGGGATAAATCAGCCCCAGCATTTT.

This clonotype was recorded a few times. The rearrangement joins TRBV28 to TRBJ2-1; D is tentatively TRBD1 or TRBD2 (5 bases each). This CDR3 comprises 17 residues. Trimming left V 6 bases short and J 13 bases short, with 31 bases between. Germline V gives CDR1 MDHEN, CDR2 SYDVKM. CDR3 coding DNA: TGTGCCAGCAGCCGCCCGCTGACAGAAATCCTCCTGGGACGACAGTTCTTC. Encoded protein: CASSRPLTEILLGRQFF.

The chain has TRBV27 and TRBJ2-3, with 10 bases fitting TRBD2. Germline lookup yields CDR1 MNHEY and CDR2 SMNVEV (reference sequence). This CDR3 spans 15 amino acids. The J segment lost 6 bases and the V segment lost 2 bases, leaving 5 bases of the junction unmatched. This chain's CDR3 is CASSLLGLAADTQYF. CDR3 DNA: TGTGCCAGCAGTTTACTAGGACTAGCGGCGGATACGCAGTATTTT.

This clonotype was observed many times. The V gene is TRBV20-1, the J gene TRBJ2-7; unclear D gene. V lost 2 bases and J 4 bases, leaving 6 bases between the germline ends. The CDR3 length is 11 residues. Germline V gene lookup returns CDR1 DFQATT and CDR2 SNEGSKA (reference sequence). The CDR3 loop is CSARPGYEQYF. The CDR3 nucleotides are TGCAGTGCTAGACCGGGTTACGAGCAGTACTTC.

This clonotype has only a few counts. The chain employs TRBV7-9 and TRBJ2-5; D might be TRBD1 (5 bases). The CDR3 has 16 residues. Looked up from germline, CDR1 is SEHNR and CDR2 is FQNEAQ (reference sequence). V lost 5 bases, J lost 0 bases, and 16 bases lay in between. The CDR3 DNA follows: TGTGCCAGCAGCCCCCGATCAGGGCCGTACCAAGAGACCCAGTACTTC. Its translation: CASSPRSGPYQETQYF.

This chain connects TRBV10-3 to TRBJ1-1; 8 nucleotides agree with TRBD1. Germline lookup yields CDR1 ENHRY and CDR2 SYGVKD. With 11 bases clipped from V and 3 bases from J, the junction kept 11 bases outside the gene matches. The CDR3 runs 14 residues. CDR3 sequence reads: CAVRQGLSDTEAFF. The DNA of the CDR3 is TGTGCCGTTCGACAGGGGCTGTCGGACACTGAAGCTTTCTTT.